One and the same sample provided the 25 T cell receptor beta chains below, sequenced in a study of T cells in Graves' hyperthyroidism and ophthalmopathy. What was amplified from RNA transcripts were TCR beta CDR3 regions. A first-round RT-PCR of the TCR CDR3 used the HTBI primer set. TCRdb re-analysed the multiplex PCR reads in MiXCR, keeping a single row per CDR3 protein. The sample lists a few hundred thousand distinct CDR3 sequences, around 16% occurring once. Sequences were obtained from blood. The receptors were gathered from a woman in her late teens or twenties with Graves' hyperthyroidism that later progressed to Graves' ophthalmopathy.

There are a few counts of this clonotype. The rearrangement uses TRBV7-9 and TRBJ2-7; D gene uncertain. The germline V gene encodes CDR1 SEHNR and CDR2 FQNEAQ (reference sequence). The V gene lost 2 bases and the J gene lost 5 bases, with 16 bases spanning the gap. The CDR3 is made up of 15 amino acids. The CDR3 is CASSLKGSLSDEQYF. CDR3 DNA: TGTGCCAGCAGCTTAAAAGGTTCCCTATCCGACGAGCAGTACTTC.

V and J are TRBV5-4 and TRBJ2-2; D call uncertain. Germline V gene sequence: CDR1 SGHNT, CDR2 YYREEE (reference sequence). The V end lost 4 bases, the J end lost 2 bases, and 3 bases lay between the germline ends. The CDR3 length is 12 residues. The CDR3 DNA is TGTGCCAGCAGCATTAACACCGGGGAGCTGTTTTTT. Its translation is CASSINTGELFF.

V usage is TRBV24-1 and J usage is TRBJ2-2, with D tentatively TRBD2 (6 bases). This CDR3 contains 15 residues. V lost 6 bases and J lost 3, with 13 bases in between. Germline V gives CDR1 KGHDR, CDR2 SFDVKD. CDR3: CATSIGGKDTGELFF. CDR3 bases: TGTGCCACCAGTATTGGCGGGAAGGACACCGGGGAGCTGTTTTTT.

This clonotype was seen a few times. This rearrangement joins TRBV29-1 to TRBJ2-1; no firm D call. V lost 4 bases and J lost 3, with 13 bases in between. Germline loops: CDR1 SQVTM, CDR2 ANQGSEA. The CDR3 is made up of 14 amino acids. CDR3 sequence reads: CSVVARANYNEQFF. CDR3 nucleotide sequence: TGCAGCGTTGTTGCTAGGGCTAACTACAATGAGCAGTTCTTC.

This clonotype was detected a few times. CDR3 loop: CASSVESYNSPLHF. The CDR3 coding sequence is TGTGCCAGCAGCGTAGAGTCCTATAATTCACCCCTCCACTTT. The J gene is TRBJ1-6, the V gene TRBV9, with D unresolved. V was trimmed by 0 bases and J by 1 base, leaving 2 bases between them. This CDR3 is 14 amino acids long. Germline loops: CDR1 SGDLS, CDR2 YYNGEE.

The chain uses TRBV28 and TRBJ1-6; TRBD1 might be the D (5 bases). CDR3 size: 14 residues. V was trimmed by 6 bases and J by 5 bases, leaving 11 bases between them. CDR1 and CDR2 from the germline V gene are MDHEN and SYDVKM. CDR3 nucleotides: TGTGCCAGCAGGCCCGGGACCCATAATTCACCCCTCCACTTT. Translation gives CASRPGTHNSPLHF.

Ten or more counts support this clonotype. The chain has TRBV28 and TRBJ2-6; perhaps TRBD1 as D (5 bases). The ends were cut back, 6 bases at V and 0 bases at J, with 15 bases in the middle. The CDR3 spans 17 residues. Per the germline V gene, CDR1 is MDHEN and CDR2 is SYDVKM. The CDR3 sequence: CASRKTAATSGANVLTF. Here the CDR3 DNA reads TGTGCCAGCAGGAAGACAGCCGCAACCTCTGGGGCCAACGTCCTGACTTTC.

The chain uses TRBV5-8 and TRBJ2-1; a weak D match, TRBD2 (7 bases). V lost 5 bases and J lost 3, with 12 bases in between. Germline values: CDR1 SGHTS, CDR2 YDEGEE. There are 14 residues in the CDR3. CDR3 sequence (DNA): TGTGCCAGCAGAGGGGGGGCCCTCTACAATGAGCAGTTCTTC. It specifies CASRGGALYNEQFF.

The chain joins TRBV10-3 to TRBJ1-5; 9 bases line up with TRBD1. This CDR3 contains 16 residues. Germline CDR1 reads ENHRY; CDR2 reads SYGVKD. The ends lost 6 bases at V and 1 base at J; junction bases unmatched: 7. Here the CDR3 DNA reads TGTGCCATCAGCCCTACAGGGGGCGCGAGCAATCAGCCCCAGCATTTT. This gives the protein CAISPTGGASNQPQHF.

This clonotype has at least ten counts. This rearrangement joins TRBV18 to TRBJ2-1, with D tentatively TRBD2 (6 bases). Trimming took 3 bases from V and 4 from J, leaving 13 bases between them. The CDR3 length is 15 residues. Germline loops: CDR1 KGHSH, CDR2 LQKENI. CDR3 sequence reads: CASSPGVGSYNEQFF. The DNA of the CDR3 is TGTGCCAGCTCACCCGGGGTCGGGAGTTACAATGAGCAGTTCTTC.

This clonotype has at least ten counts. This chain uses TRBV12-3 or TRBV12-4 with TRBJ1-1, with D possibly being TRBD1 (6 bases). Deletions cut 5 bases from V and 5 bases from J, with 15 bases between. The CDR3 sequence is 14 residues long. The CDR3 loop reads CASSPTARGTEAFF. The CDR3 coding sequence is TGTGCCAGCAGTCCTACGGCGAGGGGGACTGAAGCTTTCTTT.

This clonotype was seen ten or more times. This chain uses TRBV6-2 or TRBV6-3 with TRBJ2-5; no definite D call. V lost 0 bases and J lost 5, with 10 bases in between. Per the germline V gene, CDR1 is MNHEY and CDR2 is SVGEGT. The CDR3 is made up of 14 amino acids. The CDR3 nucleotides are TGTGCCAGCAGTTACTCCTCGAGAGTTGAGACCCAGTACTTC. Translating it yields CASSYSSRVETQYF.

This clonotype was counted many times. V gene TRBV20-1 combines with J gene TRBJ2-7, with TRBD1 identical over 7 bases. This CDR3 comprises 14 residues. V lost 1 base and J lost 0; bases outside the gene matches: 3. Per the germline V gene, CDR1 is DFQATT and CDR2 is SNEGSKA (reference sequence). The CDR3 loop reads CSARGQGYSYEQYF. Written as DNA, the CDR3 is TGCAGTGCTAGAGGACAGGGTTACTCCTACGAGCAGTACTTC.

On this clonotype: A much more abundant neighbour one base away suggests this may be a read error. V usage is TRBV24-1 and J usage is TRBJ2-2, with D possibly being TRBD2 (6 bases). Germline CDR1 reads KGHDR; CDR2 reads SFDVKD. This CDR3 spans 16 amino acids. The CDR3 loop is CATGDFPGVLTGELFF. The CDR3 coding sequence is TGTGCCACCGGTGATTTCCCGGGGGTTCTAACCGGGGAGCTGTTTTTT.

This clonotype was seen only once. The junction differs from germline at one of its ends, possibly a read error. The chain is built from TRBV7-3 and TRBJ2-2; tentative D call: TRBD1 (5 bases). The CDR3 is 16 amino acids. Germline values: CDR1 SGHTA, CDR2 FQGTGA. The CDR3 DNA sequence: TGCGCCAGCAGCCAAGGGGCAGGAGCGAACACCGGGGAGCTGTTTTTT. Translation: CASSQGAGANTGELFF.

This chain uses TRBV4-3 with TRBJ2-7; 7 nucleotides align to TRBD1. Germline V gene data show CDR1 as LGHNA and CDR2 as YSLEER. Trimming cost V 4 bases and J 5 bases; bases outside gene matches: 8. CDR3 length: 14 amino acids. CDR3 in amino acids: CASSPGQARDEQYF. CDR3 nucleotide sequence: TGCGCCAGCAGCCCTGGACAGGCCAGAGACGAGCAGTACTTC.

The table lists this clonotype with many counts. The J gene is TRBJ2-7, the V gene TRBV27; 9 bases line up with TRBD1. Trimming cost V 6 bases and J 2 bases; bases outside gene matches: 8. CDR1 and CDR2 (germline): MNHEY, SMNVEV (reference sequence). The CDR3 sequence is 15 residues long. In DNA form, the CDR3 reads TGTGCCAGCAGAACCGGGACAGGGCGTCCCTACGAGCAGTACTTC. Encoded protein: CASRTGTGRPYEQYF.

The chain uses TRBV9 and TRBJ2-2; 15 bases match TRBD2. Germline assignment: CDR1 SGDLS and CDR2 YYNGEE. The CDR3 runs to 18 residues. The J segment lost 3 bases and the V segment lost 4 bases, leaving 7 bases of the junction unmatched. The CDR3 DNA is TGTGCCAGCAGCATAGGACTAGCGGGAGGGACGGACACCGGGGAGCTGTTTTTT. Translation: CASSIGLAGGTDTGELFF.

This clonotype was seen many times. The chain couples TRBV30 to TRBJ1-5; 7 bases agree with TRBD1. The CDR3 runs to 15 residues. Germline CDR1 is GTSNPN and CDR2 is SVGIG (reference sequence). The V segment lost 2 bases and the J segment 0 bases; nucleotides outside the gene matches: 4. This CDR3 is CAWSRDSHSNQPQHF. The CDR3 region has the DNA TGTGCCTGGAGTCGGGACAGCCATAGCAATCAGCCCCAGCATTTT. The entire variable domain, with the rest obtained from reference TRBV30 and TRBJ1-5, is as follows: SQTIHQWPATLVQPVGSPLSLECTVEGTSNPNLYWYRQAAGRGLQLLFYSVGIGQISSEVPQNLSASRPQDRQFILSSKKLLLSDSGFYLCAWSRDSHSNQPQHFGDGTRLSIL.

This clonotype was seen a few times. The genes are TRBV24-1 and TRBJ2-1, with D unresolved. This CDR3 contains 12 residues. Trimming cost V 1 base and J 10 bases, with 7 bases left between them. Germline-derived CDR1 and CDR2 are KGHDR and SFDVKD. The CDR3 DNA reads TGTGCCACCAGTGATTTTACACCCGAGCAGTTCTTC. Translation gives CATSDFTPEQFF.

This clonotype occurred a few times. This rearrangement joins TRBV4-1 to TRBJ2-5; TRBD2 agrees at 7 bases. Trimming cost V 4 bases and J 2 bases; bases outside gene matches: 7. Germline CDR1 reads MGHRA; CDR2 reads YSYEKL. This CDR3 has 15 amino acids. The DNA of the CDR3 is TGCGCCAGCAGCCCCCCCTCGGGGGGACAAGAGACCCAGTACTTC. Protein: CASSPPSGGQETQYF.

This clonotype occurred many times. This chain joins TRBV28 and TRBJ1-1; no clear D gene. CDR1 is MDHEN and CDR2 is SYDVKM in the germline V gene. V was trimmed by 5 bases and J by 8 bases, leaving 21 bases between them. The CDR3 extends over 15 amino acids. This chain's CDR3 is CASSQSGPAEAEAFF. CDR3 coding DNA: TGTGCCAGCAGTCAATCGGGTCCAGCCGAAGCCGAAGCTTTCTTT. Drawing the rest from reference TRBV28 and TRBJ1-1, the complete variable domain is DVKVTQSSRYLVKRTGEKVFLECVQDMDHENMFWYRQDPGLGLRLIYFSYDVKMKEKGDIPEGYSVSREKKERFSLILESASTNQTSMYLCASSQSGPAEAEAFFGQGTRLTVV.

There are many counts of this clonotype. CDR3 sequence reads: CASSLTVGTDTQYF. Written as DNA, the CDR3 is TGTGCCAGCAGCTTAACAGTAGGGACAGATACGCAGTATTTT. The rearrangement uses TRBV7-3 and TRBJ2-3, with D unclear. The CDR3 totals 14 residues. V was trimmed by 0 bases and J by 3 bases, leaving 7 bases between them. Germline lookup yields CDR1 SGHTA and CDR2 FQGTGA.

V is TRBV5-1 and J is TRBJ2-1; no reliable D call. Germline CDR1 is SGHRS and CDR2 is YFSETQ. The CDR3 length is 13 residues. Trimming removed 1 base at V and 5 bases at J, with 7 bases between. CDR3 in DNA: TGCGCCAGCAGCTTGTACGGGCACAATGAGCAGTTCTTC. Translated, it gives CASSLYGHNEQFF.

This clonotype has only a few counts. In DNA, the CDR3 is TGTGCCACCCAAGGAGGGAATTCGGCTCGATACAATGAGCAGTTCTTC. This codes for CATQGGNSARYNEQFF. The chain carries TRBV10-3 and TRBJ2-1; D possibly corresponds to TRBD2 (6 bases). CDR1 and CDR2 (germline): ENHRY, SYGVKD. V shed 10 bases and J shed 4 bases, with 23 bases lying between them. CDR3 length: 16 amino acids.